One and the same sample provided the 27 T cell receptor beta chains below, sequenced in a study of PD-1 blockade in mismatch repair-deficient tumors. Sequencing used immunoSEQ multiplex PCR; TCRdb keeps in-frame clones, though not all of them. Among tens of thousands of clones listed, around 82% were seen once. Here the sequenced sample was peripheral blood, taken 4 weeks after starting pembrolizumab. Receptors originate from an adult with mismatch repair-deficient cancer.

V and J are TRBV7-9 and TRBJ2-5, with TRBD2 matching over 11 bases. The CDR3 has 14 amino acids. Germline trimming cut 2 bases from V and 5 bases from J; bases unmatched to any gene: 1. Germline lookup yields CDR1 SEHNR and CDR2 FQNEAQ (reference sequence). The DNA of the CDR3 is TGTGCCAGCAGCTTACCTAGCGGGAGGGAGACCCAGTACTTC. Translating it yields CASSLPSGRETQYF.

The chain recombines TRBV5-8 with TRBJ2-7; D remains unclear. CDR3 length: 13 amino acids. CDR1 is SGHTS and CDR2 is YDEGEE in the germline V gene. V gave up 7 bases and J gave up 7 bases, with 18 bases separating them. The CDR3 DNA reads TGTGCCAGCCCTGATCCGGATAGTGGGGAGCAGTACTTC. Protein product: CASPDPDSGEQYF.

This rearrangement joins TRBV19 to TRBJ1-2; 7 nucleotides line up with TRBD1. The germline V gene has CDR1 LNHDA and CDR2 SQIVND (reference sequence). The ends lost 4 bases at V and 1 base at J; junction bases unmatched: 3. There are 14 residues in the CDR3. CDR3 in DNA: TGTGCCAGTAGTACTAACAGGGGTAACTATGGCTACACCTTC. Translating it yields CASSTNRGNYGYTF.

This chain joins TRBV28 and TRBJ2-7; 9 positions agree with TRBD1. V dropped 4 bases and J dropped 3; count of bases not matched to a gene: 7. The CDR3 covers 15 residues. CDR1 and CDR2 (germline): MDHEN, SYDVKM. CDR3 residues: CASSSTGTGFYEQYF. CDR3 DNA: TGTGCCAGCAGTTCGACGGGGACAGGGTTCTACGAGCAGTACTTC. The complete variable domain, with remaining parts taken from reference TRBV28 and TRBJ2-7, reads DVKVTQSSRYLVKRTGEKVFLECVQDMDHENMFWYRQDPGLGLRLIYFSYDVKMKEKGDIPEGYSVSREKKERFSLILESASTNQTSMYLCASSSTGTGFYEQYFGPGTRLTVT.

The chain has TRBV5-6 and TRBJ2-1; unclear D gene. V shed 1 base and J shed 5 bases, with 10 bases lying between them. The CDR3 runs to 14 residues. Germline CDR1 is SGHDT and CDR2 is YYEEEE. The CDR3 region has the DNA TGTGCCAGCAGCTTGCTTAACCAACACAATGAGCAGTTCTTC. It encodes CASSLLNQHNEQFF.

In this sample, this clone turned up once. The chain is built from TRBV6-4 and TRBJ1-2; 9 nucleotides match TRBD1. This CDR3 comprises 15 residues. CDR1 is MRHNA, CDR2 SNTAGT, per germline. Losses at the gene ends were 0 bases for V and 7 bases for J; bases not matched to a gene: 6. For the CDR3, the DNA is TGTGCCAGCAGTGACTCACAGGGGGCATCTCTTGGCTACACCTTC. Protein: CASSDSQGASLGYTF.

V usage is TRBV7-2 and J usage is TRBJ2-7; a possible D gene is TRBD1 (6 bases). Germline V gene data show CDR1 as SGHTA and CDR2 as FQGNSA. V lost 4 bases and J 4 bases, leaving 17 bases between the germline ends. The CDR3 sequence is 15 residues long. This chain's CDR3 is CASSSSPGHGYEQYF. CDR3 coding DNA: TGTGCCAGCAGCTCGTCCCCGGGACACGGATACGAGCAGTACTTC.

The V gene is TRBV28, the J gene TRBJ2-7; 9 bases are shared with TRBD1. Germline CDR1 reads MDHEN; CDR2 reads SYDVKM. The CDR3 totals 15 residues. V shed 5 bases and J 5 bases; nucleotides not matched to a gene: 10. As DNA, the CDR3 is TGTGCCAGCAGTATGGGGGGACAGGGTACCCACGAGCAGTACTTC. This codes for CASSMGGQGTHEQYF.

This clone was counted a single time. The chain employs TRBV6-6 and TRBJ2-7; D possibly corresponds to TRBD1 (7 bases). The V gene lost 4 bases and the J gene lost 4 bases, with 14 bases spanning the gap. The germline V gene encodes CDR1 MNHNY and CDR2 SVGAGI (reference sequence). This CDR3 has 14 residues. The DNA for the CDR3 is TGTGCCAGCAGTTCAGGCAGGGGGGAATACGAGCAGTACTTC. Residues: CASSSGRGEYEQYF.

The rearrangement joins TRBV29-1 to TRBJ2-5; 8 bases fit TRBD2. Trimming took 3 bases from V and 5 from J; bases not matched to a gene: 2. The CDR3 runs to 12 residues. Germline-derived CDR1 and CDR2 are SQVTM and ANQGSEA. The CDR3 here is CSVEEREETQYF. CDR3 bases: TGCAGCGTTGAGGAGCGGGAGGAGACCCAGTACTTC.

This clone came up a few times. J is TRBJ1-2 and V is TRBV12-5; perhaps TRBD1 as D (6 bases). Germline V gene data show CDR1 as LGHNT and CDR2 as FRNRAP. The CDR3 runs to 13 residues. V shed 7 bases and J shed 4 bases, with 13 bases lying between them. CDR3 loop: CASARTDFYGYTF. Here the CDR3 DNA reads TGTGCTAGTGCCCGGACAGATTTCTATGGCTACACCTTC.

The rearrangement joins TRBV7-2 to TRBJ2-3, with 7 bases matching TRBD2. Germline V gene data show CDR1 as SGHTA and CDR2 as FQGNSA. The CDR3 sequence is 16 residues long. V shed 1 base and J 3 bases; nucleotides not matched to a gene: 7. This chain's CDR3 is CASSLGTGGRTDTQYF. The CDR3 DNA reads TGTGCCAGCAGCTTAGGTACAGGCGGGAGAACAGATACGCAGTATTTT.

With regard to this clone: Other DNA sequences in this specimen translate into the identical CDR3. The chain combines TRBV19 with TRBJ2-1; tentative D call: TRBD2 (6 bases). Trimming stripped 4 bases from V and 2 bases from J, with 9 bases between. CDR3 length: 14 residues. From germline, CDR1 is LNHDA and CDR2 SQIVND (reference sequence). The DNA of the CDR3 is TGTGCCAGTAGTACCCCGGGGGCCTACAATGAGCAGTTCTTC. This gives the protein CASSTPGAYNEQFF.

This clone has only one observation. The V gene is TRBV6-6, the J gene TRBJ2-2, with D hard to call. This CDR3 spans 16 amino acids. Per the germline V gene, CDR1 is MNHNY and CDR2 is SVGAGI (reference sequence). The V and J ends lost 0 bases and 5 bases respectively, with 13 bases between them. CDR3 residues: CASSYSTITLTGELFF. The CDR3 bases are TGTGCCAGCAGTTACTCGACAATTACCCTTACCGGGGAGCTGTTTTTT.

This chain links TRBV6-5 with TRBJ1-3; tentative D call: TRBD1 (5 bases). The V end lost 4 bases, the J end lost 4 bases, and 11 bases lay between the germline ends. The CDR3 spans 14 residues. From germline, CDR1 is MNHEY and CDR2 SVGAGI. The CDR3 DNA sequence: TGTGCCAGCAGTTCCGGGGGAATAGGAAACACCATATATTTT. It specifies CASSSGGIGNTIYF.

The chain employs TRBV12-5 and TRBJ2-3, with no clear D. Trimming took 5 bases from V and 3 from J, leaving 12 bases between them. Germline lookup yields CDR1 LGHNT and CDR2 FRNRAP. The CDR3 extends over 14 amino acids. CDR3 loop: CASGPPLQTDTQYF. CDR3 in DNA: TGTGCTAGTGGTCCCCCGTTACAAACAGATACGCAGTATTTT.

V is TRBV6-5 and J is TRBJ1-1; 9 positions agree with TRBD1. Trimming at V came to 6 bases and at J to 5 bases, leaving 7 bases not matched to a gene. The CDR3 is made up of 14 amino acids. The V gene's germline CDR1 is MNHEY and CDR2 SVGAGI. CDR3 region: CASRNRGRRTEAFF. In DNA form, the CDR3 reads TGTGCCAGCAGGAACAGGGGGCGAAGGACTGAAGCTTTCTTT.

This clone was seen only a few times. The V and J genes are TRBV4-3 and TRBJ1-2, with D possibly matching TRBD1 (5 bases). Between the trimmed V and J ends, which lost 4 bases and 3 bases, there was a span of 12 bases. Germline values: CDR1 LGHNA, CDR2 YSLEER. The CDR3 loop spans 14 amino acids. CDR3 amino acids: CASSPLVRDYGYTF. CDR3 bases: TGCGCCAGCAGCCCCCTCGTCAGGGACTATGGCTACACCTTC.

The V and J genes are TRBV7-8 and TRBJ1-5, with D tentatively TRBD1 (5 bases). The CDR3 totals 15 residues. The germline gives CDR1 SGHVS, CDR2 FQNEAQ. Trimming left V 5 bases short and J 8 bases short, with 19 bases between. DNA for the CDR3: TGTGCCAGCAGCGGCGATACGGGGGATGGAGAGCCCCAGCATTTT. It yields the protein CASSGDTGDGEPQHF. Supplemented by reference TRBV7-8 and TRBJ1-5, the full variable domain reads GAGVSQSPRYKVAKRGQDVALRCDPISGHVSLFWYQQALGQGPEFLTYFQNEAQLDKSGLPSDRFFAERPEGSVSTLKIQRTQQEDSAVYLCASSGDTGDGEPQHFGDGTRLSIL.

The V call is TRBV2, the J call TRBJ2-3; tentatively, D is TRBD2 (5 bases). Trimming pared 7 bases from V and 3 bases from J, leaving 11 bases between. The CDR3 has 13 amino acids. CDR1 and CDR2 from the germline V gene are SNHLY and FYNNEI. In nucleotides, the CDR3 is TGTGCCAGCAACGAGGGAGTGACAGATACGCAGTATTTT. The encoded protein is CASNEGVTDTQYF.

The chain links TRBV18 to TRBJ2-2; 8 bases align to TRBD2. Germline trimming cut 2 bases from V and 0 bases from J; bases unmatched to any gene: 2. The CDR3 totals 16 residues. CDR1 KGHSH and CDR2 LQKENI come from the germline V gene. The CDR3 DNA follows: TGTGCCAGCTCACCATTTAGCGGGACGAACACCGGGGAGCTGTTTTTT. Translated, it gives CASSPFSGTNTGELFF.

The chain combines TRBV7-2 with TRBJ1-1; tentative D call: TRBD1 (5 bases). Germline loops: CDR1 SGHTA, CDR2 FQGNSA. The germline V and J ends were trimmed by 3 bases and 4 bases, with 12 bases remaining between them. The CDR3 sequence is 14 residues long. CDR3 region: CASSFTDQGTEAFF. In nucleotides, the CDR3 is TGTGCCAGCAGCTTTACGGACCAGGGCACTGAAGCTTTCTTT. The variable domain in full, with the rest retrieved from reference TRBV7-2 and TRBJ1-1, is GAGVSQSPSNKVTEKGKDVELRCDPISGHTALYWYRQSLGQGLEFLIYFQGNSAPDKSGLPSDRFSAERTGGSVSTLTIQRTQQEDSAVYLCASSFTDQGTEAFFGQGTRLTVV.

This clone was seen only a few times. This sequence joins TRBV19 and TRBJ2-2; no clear D gene. The germline V and J ends were trimmed by 4 bases and 8 bases, with 8 bases remaining between them. The germline CDR1 and CDR2 sequences are LNHDA and SQIVND (reference sequence). This CDR3 contains 12 residues. CDR3 nucleotides: TGTGCCAGTAGTACACAGACTGGGGAGCTGTTTTTT. This translates into CASSTQTGELFF.

The sample holds one count of this clone. CDR3 in amino acids: CAWTHPPETQYF. The CDR3 DNA sequence: TGTGCCTGGACCCACCCTCCCGAGACCCAGTACTTC. V is TRBV30 and J is TRBJ2-5, with unresolved D. Trimming took 4 bases from V and 5 from J, leaving 11 bases between them. Per the germline V gene, CDR1 is GTSNPN and CDR2 is SVGIG (reference sequence). The CDR3 runs to 12 residues. The variable domain in full, completed from reference TRBV30 and TRBJ2-5, reads SQTIHQWPATLVQPVGSPLSLECTVEGTSNPNLYWYRQAAGRGLQLLFYSVGIGQISSEVPQNLSASRPQDRQFILSSKKLLLSDSGFYLCAWTHPPETQYFGPGTRLLVL.

This clone showed up just a few times. The chain employs TRBV5-6 and TRBJ2-5; the D gene is possibly TRBD1 (5 bases). Per the germline V gene, CDR1 is SGHDT and CDR2 is YYEEEE. CDR3 length: 14 amino acids. V lost 0 bases to trimming and J lost 1 base, with 7 bases between them. The CDR3 loop is CASSLGQRQETQYF. The DNA of the CDR3 is TGTGCCAGCAGCTTGGGACAGCGCCAAGAGACCCAGTACTTC.

V and J are TRBV11-1 and TRBJ1-1; TRBD1 matches at 7 bases. This CDR3 is 13 amino acids long. The V segment lost 5 bases and the J segment 4 bases; nucleotides outside the gene matches: 4. Germline V gene lookup returns CDR1 SGHAT and CDR2 FQDESV (reference sequence). This CDR3 reads CASSEGTATEAFF. CDR3 DNA sequence: TGTGCCAGCAGCGAAGGGACAGCCACTGAAGCTTTCTTT.

V usage is TRBV27 and J usage is TRBJ1-1; possible D gene TRBD1, 6 bases. This CDR3 has 15 residues. Germline assignment: CDR1 MNHEY and CDR2 SMNVEV (reference sequence). V gave up 0 bases and J gave up 1 base, with 9 bases separating them. The CDR3 reads CASSLSRGGNTEAFF. DNA for the CDR3: TGTGCCAGCAGTTTATCAAGGGGGGGGAACACTGAAGCTTTCTTT.